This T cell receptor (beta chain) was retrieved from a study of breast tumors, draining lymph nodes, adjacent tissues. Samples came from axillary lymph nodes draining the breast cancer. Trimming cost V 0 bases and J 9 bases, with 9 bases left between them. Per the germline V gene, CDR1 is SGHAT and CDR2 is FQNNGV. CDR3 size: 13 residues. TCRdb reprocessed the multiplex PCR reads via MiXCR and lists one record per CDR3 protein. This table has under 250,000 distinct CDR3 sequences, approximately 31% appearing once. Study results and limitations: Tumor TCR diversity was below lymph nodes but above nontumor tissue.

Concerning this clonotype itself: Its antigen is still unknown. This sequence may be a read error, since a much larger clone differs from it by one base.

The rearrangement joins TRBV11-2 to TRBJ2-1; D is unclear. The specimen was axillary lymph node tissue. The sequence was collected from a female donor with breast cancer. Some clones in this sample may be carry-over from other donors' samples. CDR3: CASSLEPVAEQFF. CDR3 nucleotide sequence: TGTGCCAGCAGCTTAGAGCCAGTGGCTGAGCAGTTCTTC.